The 15 T cell receptor beta chains listed next were all sequenced from one sample in a study of Ad26.COV2.S vaccination and SARS-CoV-2 variants. Repertoires were generated with immunoSEQ multiplex PCR, while TCRdb's copy carries only in-frame clones and drops some. The profile covers about 350,000 clones, with less than 90% appearing a single time and around 5.8% taken by the ten largest. Stated treatment: around 19 received Ad26.COV2.S at low or high dose, single or two shots; roughly five received placebo; per-sample allocation not given. At day 63 after the first vaccine or placebo injection, samples were drawn. The sample was peripheral blood, taken in a trial of Ad26.COV2.S vaccine versus placebo. Every receptor here comes from a person between 18 and 60 years old who received the Ad26.COV2.S COVID-19 vaccine or a placebo.

This chain connects TRBV30 to TRBJ2-1; 10 bases are a match to TRBD1. Looked up from germline, CDR1 is GTSNPN and CDR2 is SVGIG (reference sequence). Unmatched junction bases numbered 8, after V lost 5 bases and J lost 4 bases. This CDR3 spans 15 amino acids. The DNA of the CDR3 is TGTGCCTGGTCTGCCCCGGGACAGGGGTACAATGAGCAGTTCTTC. Translating it yields CAWSAPGQGYNEQFF.

The chain couples TRBV7-8 to TRBJ2-7; the D is unclear. The germline CDR1 and CDR2 sequences are SGHVS and FQNEAQ. Trimming removed 5 bases from V and 2 bases from J, with 7 bases in between. CDR3 length: 12 amino acids. This CDR3 is CASSQIPYEQYF. CDR3 in DNA: TGTGCCAGCAGCCAGATTCCCTACGAGCAGTACTTC.

This rearrangement joins TRBV11-3 to TRBJ2-3; TRBD2 matches at 13 bases. J was trimmed by 5 bases and V by 4 bases; bases with no gene match: 6. The CDR3 runs to 16 residues. Germline lookup yields CDR1 SGHNT and CDR2 YENEEA. CDR3 protein: CASSSGLAGEKDTQYF. The DNA of the CDR3 is TGTGCCAGCAGCTCTGGACTAGCGGGGGAGAAAGATACGCAGTATTTT.

The rearrangement joins TRBV12-2 to TRBJ1-5; the table assigns TRBD1, which was not confirmed against the DNA. TRBV12-2 constitutes a pseudogene. The CDR3 is 14 residues long. Written as DNA, the CDR3 is TGTGCAAGTCGCTTCGCGGCAGGGGGTCAGCCCCAGCATTTT. Translated, it gives CASRFAAGGQPQHF.

The gene calls are TRBV12-3 or TRBV12-4 and TRBJ1-1; unclear D gene. The CDR3 length is 11 residues. The ends were cut back, 1 base at V and 6 bases at J, with 3 bases in the middle. CDR3 sequence (DNA): TGTGCCAGCAGTTTAGGGCCTGAAGCTTTCTTT. It yields the protein CASSLGPEAFF.

The CDR3 DNA is TGTGCCAGCAGCTTAGGGGGAGCTAATCAGCCCCAGCATTTT. Its translation is CASSLGGANQPQHF. The chain couples TRBV5-5 to TRBJ1-5; perhaps TRBD1 as D (6 bases). Germline assignment: CDR1 SGHKS and CDR2 YYEKEE (reference sequence). This CDR3 region has 14 residues. Trimming pared 2 bases from V and 4 bases from J, leaving 10 bases between. Full variable domain (remainder filled in from reference TRBV5-5 and TRBJ1-5): DAGVTQSPTHLIKTRGQQVTLRCSPISGHKSVSWYQQVLGQGPQFIFQYYEKEERGRGNFPDRFSARQFPNYSSELNVNALLLGDSALYLCASSLGGANQPQHFGDGTRLSIL.

Comments on this clone: At one of its ends the junction is not consistent with the germline gene, which may arise from a read error. The chain employs TRBV5-4 and TRBJ2-6, with D possibly matching TRBD1 (6 bases). This CDR3 spans 15 amino acids. Germline lookup yields CDR1 SGHNT and CDR2 YYREEE (reference sequence). CDR3 nucleotide sequence: TGTGCCAGCCGCTTAGGGGGCTCTGGGGCCAACGTCCTGACTTTC. Translation gives CASRLGGSGANVLTF.

The sample holds a few counts of this clone. V usage is TRBV18 and J usage is TRBJ1-1; TRBD1 might be the D (6 bases). Germline CDR1 and CDR2: KGHSH and LQKENI. The CDR3 spans 15 residues. Trimming pared 1 base from V and 3 bases from J, leaving 12 bases between. CDR3 nucleotides: TGTGCCAGCTCACCACAGGGGGGGTTGGACACTGAAGCTTTCTTT. Its translation is CASSPQGGLDTEAFF.

This chain uses TRBV20-1 with TRBJ1-1; D gene ambiguous. Per the germline V gene, CDR1 is DFQATT and CDR2 is SNEGSKA (reference sequence). The CDR3 totals 14 residues. The CDR3 DNA sequence: TGCAGAACTAGTCAGACTGACCCGAACACTGAAGCTTTCTTT. Encoded protein: CRTSQTDPNTEAFF.

This clone was detected once. CDR3 protein: CASSHGTEETQYF. The DNA for the CDR3 is TGTGCCAGCAGCCACGGGACAGAAGAGACCCAGTACTTC. The chain uses TRBV5-4 and TRBJ2-5; TRBD1 aligns across 7 bases. CDR1 and CDR2 from the germline V gene are SGHNT and YYREEE (reference sequence). CDR3 length equals 13 residues. With V trimmed by 4 bases and J by 3 bases, 3 bases remained unmatched.

This chain links TRBV27 with TRBJ1-2, with 9 bases fitting TRBD1. Trimming at V came to 2 bases and at J to 4 bases, leaving 17 bases not matched to a gene. Per germline, CDR1 MNHEY and CDR2 SMNVEV (reference sequence). This CDR3 comprises 19 residues. CDR3 sequence (DNA): TGTGCCAGCAGTTTAAGAGAGGGGACAGGGAACATAATGAGCTATGGCTACACCTTC. Translation: CASSLREGTGNIMSYGYTF.

The genes are TRBV19 and TRBJ1-1; 9 bases agree with TRBD1. CDR1 and CDR2 (germline): LNHDA, SQIVND (reference sequence). The length of the CDR3 is 12 residues. The trim removed 9 bases at V and 4 bases at J, leaving 3 bases unmatched. The CDR3 protein is CASATGGTEAFF. DNA of the CDR3: TGTGCCAGCGCGACAGGGGGCACTGAAGCTTTCTTT.

The genes are TRBV7-3 and TRBJ2-7; 11 bases map to TRBD1. With 5 bases clipped from V and 5 bases from J, the junction kept 2 bases outside the gene matches. Per germline, CDR1 SGHTA and CDR2 FQGTGA. This CDR3 is built from 13 residues. CDR3 region: CASSRDRGDEQYF. The CDR3 bases are TGTGCCAGCAGCCGGGACAGGGGGGACGAGCAGTACTTC.

The V call is TRBV5-1, the J call TRBJ2-2; D may be TRBD1 (6 bases). CDR1 is SGHRS and CDR2 is YFSETQ in the germline V gene. This CDR3 is 17 amino acids long. Trimming left V 4 bases short and J 0 bases short, with 16 bases between. The CDR3 nucleotides are TGCGCCAGCAGCGGGAGCGGACAGAGGACGAACACCGGGGAGCTGTTTTTT. The encoded protein is CASSGSGQRTNTGELFF.

This sequence joins TRBV7-3 and TRBJ2-1; 8 bases fit TRBD1. This CDR3 has 14 amino acids. The V and J ends lost 4 bases and 8 bases, in that order; junction bases with no gene match: 7. From germline, CDR1 is SGHTA and CDR2 FQGTGA. Here the CDR3 reads CASSSDRVRDEQFF. In DNA, the CDR3 is TGTGCCAGCAGCTCGGACAGGGTAAGGGATGAGCAGTTCTTC. The whole variable domain, filled in from reference TRBV7-3 and TRBJ2-1, reads GAGVSQTPSNKVTEKGKYVELRCDPISGHTALYWYRQSLGQGPEFLIYFQGTGAADDSGLPNDRFFAVRPEGSVSTLKIQRTERGDSAVYLCASSSDRVRDEQFFGPGTRLTVL.